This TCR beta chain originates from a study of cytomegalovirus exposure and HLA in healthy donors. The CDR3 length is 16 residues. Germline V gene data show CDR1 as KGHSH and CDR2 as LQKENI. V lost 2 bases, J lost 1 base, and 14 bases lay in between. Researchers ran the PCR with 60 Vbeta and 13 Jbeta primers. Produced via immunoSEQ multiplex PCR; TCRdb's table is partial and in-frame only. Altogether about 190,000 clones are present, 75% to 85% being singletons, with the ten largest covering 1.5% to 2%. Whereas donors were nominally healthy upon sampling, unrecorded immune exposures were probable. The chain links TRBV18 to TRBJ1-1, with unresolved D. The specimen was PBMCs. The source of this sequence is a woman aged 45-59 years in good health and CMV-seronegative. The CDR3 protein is CASSPTLTRGNTEAFF. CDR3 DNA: TGTGCCAGCTCACCAACGCTAACCCGAGGGAACACTGAAGCTTTCTTT.